This T cell receptor (delta chain) was identified during a study of γδ T cells in repeated Plasmodium falciparum infection. Regarding this clone: The TCRdb protein, from a much larger clone, departs from this DNA's translation at residue 10, likely by read error; the protein shown derives from the DNA.

Gammadelta T cells were flow-sorted from PBMC into Vgamma9/Vdelta2+ and Vdelta2-negative populations for bulk analysis. Sequencing covered both gamma and delta TCR chains per sample. TCRdb re-analyzed the multiplex PCR reads via CATT. The sample lists about 93,000 delta-chain clones, 0.9% to 1% occurring once. CDR1 is TSWWSYY and CDR2 is QGS in the germline V gene. V lost 1 base to trimming and J lost 2 bases, with 20 bases between them. The CDR3 runs 18 residues. Material: gamma-delta T cells from blood. This receptor was identified in a pool of human donors (malaria-infected and uninfected, not separated). The rearrangement links TRDV1 to TRDJ1; the D call may be TRDD1 or TRDD2 (6 bases each). The J gene was not available in TCRdb and was assigned here by matching the DNA to germline segments. The CDR3 DNA is TGTGCTCTTGGGGAACCCCTCCTACTGAGGGAAATAACCGATAAACTCATCTTT. It yields the protein CALGEPLLLREITDKLIF.